This T cell receptor (beta chain) was captured in a study of cytomegalovirus exposure and HLA in healthy donors. The PCR had 60 Vbeta and 13 Jbeta primers. Assay: immunoSEQ multiplex PCR; the TCRdb copy retains only in-frame clones and omits some. Here the sample spans about 120,000 clones, about 80% being singletons. Findings and caveats of the study: Reportedly, a later analysis found an Asian-associated ancestry cluster had fewer N-insertions than the approximately 700-donor mean.

Comments on this clone: The antigen is undetermined.

Germline V gene sequence: CDR1 LNHDA, CDR2 SQIVND (reference sequence). V trimming: 5 bases; J trimming: 5 bases; junction bases outside the gene matches: 8. This CDR3 is 15 amino acids long. The source of this sequence is a woman aged 40-49 years in good health and CMV-seropositive. V and J are TRBV19 and TRBJ1-2; 10 bases align to TRBD1. Sequenced input: PBMCs. The CDR3 is CASSSSGTGVYGYTF. The CDR3 DNA reads TGTGCCAGTAGTTCTTCCGGGACAGGGGTGTATGGCTACACCTTC.